The text below deals with one T cell receptor (beta chain). The data are from a study of blood T cell repertoires in COVID-19. Across the whole study: T cells, B-cell-depleted T cells, or PBMCs provided the cDNA or gDNA that served as material.

Clones were read by immunoSEQ multiplex PCR, and TCRdb kept only the in-frame ones, dropping some. The sample shows hundreds of thousands of clones, 85% to 90% of them seen only once. The sample was peripheral blood. This sequence was found in a woman between 50 and 59 years old with COVID-19, enrolled during active disease.

The CDR3 coding sequence is TGTGCCAGCAGCCCCCGCCGGGGGGCTGGCTCTGGGGCCAACGTCCTGACTTTC. Amino acid sequence: CASSPRRGAGSGANVLTF. The V and J genes are TRBV11-2 and TRBJ2-6; possibly TRBD2 for D (7 bases). V lost 5 bases and J 0 bases, leaving 17 bases between the germline ends. The V gene's germline CDR1 is SGHAT and CDR2 FQNNGV. The CDR3 runs to 18 residues.